A single sample is the source of the 27 T cell receptor beta chains below, sequenced in a study of blood T cell repertoires in COVID-19. The assay was immunoSEQ multiplex PCR, and TCRdb's table has in-frame clones only and misses some. The sample holds some 160,000 clones, around 75% seen once. The material sequenced was peripheral blood. All receptors derive from a woman older than 75 with acute or convalescent COVID-19.

The chain uses TRBV3-1 (or the pseudogene TRBV3-2) and TRBJ2-3; D uncertain. Per the germline V gene, CDR1 is LGHDT and CDR2 is YNNKEL (reference sequence). V dropped 0 bases and J dropped 4 bases, with 5 bases sitting between them. This CDR3 contains 13 residues. The CDR3: CASSQDLPDTQYF. Here the CDR3 DNA reads TGTGCCAGCAGCCAAGATCTCCCAGATACGCAGTATTTT.

The chain has TRBV6-5 and TRBJ1-6, with TRBD1 identical over 8 bases. V lost 4 bases and J lost 5; bases outside the gene matches: 4. The CDR3 is 15 amino acids. CDR1 and CDR2 from the germline V gene are MNHEY and SVGAGI. The CDR3: CASSSRDRNNSPLHF. The CDR3 DNA reads as TGTGCCAGCAGTTCTAGGGACAGGAATAATTCACCCCTCCACTTT.

The chain combines TRBV4-2 with TRBJ2-7, with TRBD2 identical over 13 bases. CDR1 and CDR2 (germline): LGHNA, YNFKEQ. The length of the CDR3 is 15 residues. J lost 0 bases, V lost 8 bases, and 4 bases had no gene match. The CDR3 protein is CASGLAGASSYEQYF. DNA of the CDR3: TGTGCCAGCGGACTAGCGGGGGCCAGCTCCTACGAGCAGTACTTC.

This clone has a handful of counts. The rearrangement joins TRBV4-1 to TRBJ2-5, with D possibly matching TRBD1 (5 bases). V dropped 4 bases and J dropped 2 bases, with 11 bases sitting between them. CDR3 length equals 14 residues. CDR1 and CDR2 (germline): MGHRA, YSYEKL. CDR3 DNA: TGCGCCAGCAGCCTCAGGACATTGCAAGAGACCCAGTACTTC. Amino acid sequence: CASSLRTLQETQYF.

V usage is TRBV19 and J usage is TRBJ1-5; unclear D gene. V gave up 3 bases and J gave up 2 bases, with 14 bases separating them. The germline V gene has CDR1 LNHDA and CDR2 SQIVND (reference sequence). CDR3 length: 16 amino acids. The CDR3: CASSMSGLGGNQPQHF. As DNA, the CDR3 is TGTGCCAGTAGTATGAGCGGTTTGGGTGGCAATCAGCCCCAGCATTTT.

This clone was seen many times. The chain couples TRBV7-2 to TRBJ2-7; weak D call: TRBD2 (6 bases). The CDR3 runs to 15 residues. V lost 5 bases to trimming and J lost 1 base, with 15 bases between them. Germline V lookup: CDR1 SGHTA, CDR2 FQGNSA. This CDR3 is CASSPLDRGSYEQYF. The CDR3, as DNA: TGTGCCAGCAGCCCACTGGACCGGGGGTCCTACGAGCAGTACTTC.

The chain links TRBV18 to TRBJ1-2; 7 bases map to TRBD1. The CDR3 length is 15 residues. The junction had 9 bases not matched to a gene; V was cut back by 3 bases and J by 5 bases. The germline gives CDR1 KGHSH, CDR2 LQKENI. The CDR3 region is CASSPDKGGAYGYTF. CDR3 coding DNA: TGTGCCAGCTCACCGGACAAAGGGGGCGCATATGGCTACACCTTC.

This clone was seen a few times. The CDR3: CASSLARQASNYGYTF. CDR3 bases: TGTGCCAGCAGCTTAGCCCGACAGGCCTCTAACTATGGCTACACCTTC. This chain links TRBV11-2 with TRBJ1-2; D is possibly TRBD1 (6 bases). Germline loops: CDR1 SGHAT, CDR2 FQNNGV. This CDR3 has 16 amino acids. The V end lost 1 base, the J end lost 0 bases, and 12 bases lay between the germline ends.

This CDR3 reads CATSRPLGSNEKLFF. CDR3 DNA sequence: TGTGCCACCAGCAGGCCCCTAGGCTCTAATGAAAAACTGTTTTTT. The chain couples TRBV15 to TRBJ1-4; D is ambiguous. CDR1 is LNHNV and CDR2 is YYDKDF in the germline V gene (reference sequence). V was shortened by 3 bases and J by 3 bases, with 11 bases between the two germline ends. This CDR3 is built from 15 residues.

The chain is built from TRBV13 and TRBJ1-4, with a possible D match to TRBD1 (5 bases). The V end was cut by 4 bases, the J end by 0 bases, with 9 bases between. The CDR3 is made up of 15 amino acids. Per the germline V gene, CDR1 is PRHDT and CDR2 is FYEKMQ (reference sequence). The CDR3 here is CASSSGHATNEKLFF. In DNA, the CDR3 is TGTGCCAGCAGCTCAGGACACGCAACTAATGAAAAACTGTTTTTT.

The chain combines TRBV3-1 (or the pseudogene TRBV3-2) with TRBJ2-7; 9 bases are a match to TRBD1. Germline assignment: CDR1 LGHDT and CDR2 YNNKEL (reference sequence). CDR3 length equals 15 residues. The J segment lost 6 bases and the V segment lost 4 bases, leaving 10 bases of the junction unmatched. The CDR3 DNA sequence: TGTGCCAGCAGCCGTTCCGGGACAGGGAGTGCCGAGCAGTACTTC. It encodes CASSRSGTGSAEQYF.

V usage is TRBV7-9 and J usage is TRBJ2-7; TRBD2 matches 7 bases. V shed 1 base, J shed 2 bases, and the junction held 5 bases outside the gene matches. The CDR3 is made up of 15 amino acids. Germline loops: CDR1 SEHNR, CDR2 FQNEAQ (reference sequence). The chain's CDR3 is CASSLGGAGAYEQYF. CDR3 DNA sequence: TGTGCCAGCAGCTTAGGTGGGGCGGGAGCCTACGAGCAGTACTTC.

The chain carries TRBV12-5 and TRBJ2-6; TRBD1 might be the D (6 bases). V was shortened by 6 bases and J by 0 bases, with 9 bases between the two germline ends. This CDR3 comprises 15 residues. Germline V gene lookup returns CDR1 LGHNT and CDR2 FRNRAP. The CDR3 loop is CASGPGHSGANVLTF. CDR3 sequence (DNA): TGTGCTAGTGGCCCGGGACACTCTGGGGCCAACGTCCTGACTTTC.

The CDR3 sequence: CASSTDGQPQHF. CDR3 nucleotides: TGTGCCAGCAGTACAGATGGTCAGCCCCAGCATTTT. The chain has TRBV7-2 and TRBJ1-5; no clear D gene. The CDR3 spans 12 residues. Germline V CDR1 and CDR2: SGHTA, FQGNSA. Trimming pared 6 bases from V and 6 bases from J, leaving 9 bases between.

This clone has only one observation. This chain links TRBV30 with TRBJ2-7, with D perhaps TRBD2 (5 bases). The CDR3 spans 12 residues. Per the germline V gene, CDR1 is GTSNPN and CDR2 is SVGIG (reference sequence). V was shortened by 5 bases and J by 4 bases, with 12 bases between the two germline ends. CDR3 amino acids: CAWGVASYEQYF. CDR3 bases: TGTGCCTGGGGAGTAGCGTCTTACGAGCAGTACTTC.

The chain couples TRBV11-2 to TRBJ1-5; D might be TRBD1 (5 bases). The CDR3 spans 15 residues. Trimming shortened V by 1 base and J by 0 bases, and 7 bases separated the two germline ends. Per germline, CDR1 SGHAT and CDR2 FQNNGV. CDR3 amino acids: CASSLGQNSNQPQHF. The CDR3 nucleotides read TGTGCCAGCAGCTTAGGACAGAATAGCAATCAGCCCCAGCATTTT.

In its sample, this clone was seen a few times. The chain combines TRBV7-8 with TRBJ2-2; 9 nucleotides line up with TRBD1. The germline gives CDR1 SGHVS, CDR2 FQNEAQ. Unmatched junction bases numbered 5, after V lost 5 bases and J lost 4 bases. The CDR3 has 15 residues. The CDR3 is CASSPRDRVTGELFF. The CDR3 DNA follows: TGTGCCAGCAGCCCCCGGGACAGGGTCACCGGGGAGCTGTTTTTT.

This chain connects TRBV12-3 or TRBV12-4 to TRBJ2-1; TRBD1 might be the D (6 bases). Trimming left V 3 bases short and J 10 bases short, with 7 bases between. CDR3 length equals 11 residues. In nucleotides, the CDR3 is TGTGCCAGCAGTTTGGGGACAGAGCAGTTCTTC. Its translation is CASSLGTEQFF.

This chain links TRBV3-1 (or the pseudogene TRBV3-2) with TRBJ1-1; D is possibly TRBD1 (6 bases). CDR3 length: 17 amino acids. Germline V gene lookup returns CDR1 LGHDT and CDR2 YNNKEL (reference sequence). V was pared by 5 bases and J by 0 bases, with 19 bases between. CDR3 amino acids: CASSKGGRGLMNTEAFF. The CDR3 nucleotides are TGTGCCAGCAGCAAGGGGGGGAGGGGACTCATGAACACTGAAGCTTTCTTT.

Concerning this clone: In the same sample, other DNA sequences code for this CDR3. V gene TRBV9 combines with J gene TRBJ2-7, with 8 bases fitting TRBD1. The CDR3 is 15 residues long. CDR1 SGDLS and CDR2 YYNGEE come from the germline V gene. V lost 0 bases and J lost 4; bases outside the gene matches: 6. CDR3 residues: CASSVEAGGRYEQYF. The CDR3 nucleotides are TGTGCCAGCAGCGTAGAGGCAGGGGGCCGGTACGAGCAGTACTTC.

Comments on this clone: Other DNA sequences from this sample encode an identical CDR3 as well. The chain combines TRBV2 with TRBJ2-5, with D possibly matching TRBD2 (6 bases). The CDR3 runs 13 residues. Germline CDR1 reads SNHLY; CDR2 reads FYNNEI. V lost 4 bases and J 5 bases, leaving 11 bases between the germline ends. The DNA of the CDR3 is TGTGCCAGCAGTGGCGGGGTCCAGGAGACCCAGTACTTC. Its protein product is CASSGGVQETQYF.

The rearrangement joins TRBV28 to TRBJ1-2, with D maybe TRBD1 (6 bases). Germline assignment: CDR1 MDHEN and CDR2 SYDVKM. This CDR3 has 15 residues. V was shortened by 4 bases and J by 8 bases, with 20 bases between the two germline ends. The CDR3 here is CASSSPTTGLRGYTF. The CDR3 nucleotides are TGTGCCAGCAGTTCACCAACGACAGGTTTGCGAGGCTACACCTTC.

This clone showed up just once. The genes are TRBV4-1 and TRBJ2-3, with D possibly matching TRBD1 (5 bases). The CDR3 is 15 residues long. Trimming shortened V by 0 bases and J by 5 bases, and 12 bases separated the two germline ends. Germline loops: CDR1 MGHRA, CDR2 YSYEKL. CDR3 coding DNA: TGCGCCAGCAGCCAAGATAGGGGAACAAAAGATACGCAGTATTTT. The encoded protein is CASSQDRGTKDTQYF.

The rearrangement uses TRBV19 and TRBJ2-7; a weak D match, TRBD2 (6 bases). Germline loops: CDR1 LNHDA, CDR2 SQIVND (reference sequence). This CDR3 region has 12 residues. The germline V and J ends were trimmed by 6 bases and 4 bases, with 10 bases remaining between them. CDR3 DNA: TGTGCCAGTAGCGGGAGCGGGTACGAGCAGTACTTC. It is translated as CASSGSGYEQYF.

J is TRBJ2-5 and V is TRBV29-1; the match to TRBD1 covers 10 bases. The V gene end was trimmed by 7 bases and the J gene end by 5 bases; junction bases not matched to a gene: 7. The length of the CDR3 is 13 residues. The V gene's germline CDR1 is SQVTM and CDR2 ANQGSEA. The CDR3 region is CSGAQGQGETQYF. The CDR3 DNA follows: TGCAGCGGCGCCCAGGGACAGGGGGAGACCCAGTACTTC.

In DNA form, the CDR3 reads TGCGCCAGCAGCTTTTCAGGGGGCAAGGAGACCCAGTACTTC. It yields the protein CASSFSGGKETQYF. This chain joins TRBV5-1 and TRBJ2-5; TRBD1 aligns across 8 bases. The CDR3 length is 14 residues. Germline lookup yields CDR1 SGHRS and CDR2 YFSETQ. V shed 2 bases, J shed 5 bases, and the junction held 5 bases outside the gene matches.

The chain carries TRBV24-1 and TRBJ2-2; 10 bases agree with TRBD1. Trimming removed 3 bases from V and 6 bases from J; junction bases left unmatched: 3. Germline CDR1 reads KGHDR; CDR2 reads SFDVKD. The CDR3 is 15 amino acids. The CDR3 nucleotides read TGTGCCACCAGTGATGTCGGACAGGGGGCCGGGGAGCTGTTTTTT. Amino acids: CATSDVGQGAGELFF.